Listed below are T cell receptor beta chains from one sample, sequenced in a study of blood T cell repertoires in COVID-19. Sequencing used immunoSEQ multiplex PCR; TCRdb keeps in-frame clones, though not all of them. The sample carries some 220,000 clones, approximately 78% recorded once. The sequenced sample was peripheral blood. The receptors were sampled from a woman in her seventies with COVID-19, enrolled during active disease. CDR3s leave out the opening cysteine and the closing phenylalanine or tryptophan. A D gene is named only where the DNA matches it firmly.

TRBD2 TRBV7-2 ASSIGTSGDTQY
TRBD2 TRBV30 AWRIAGVYEQY
- TRBV27 ASRPLITDTQY
TRBD1 TRBV6-6 ASSYSTGVNQPQH
- TRBV10-2 ASSPKYEQY
- TRBV28 ASSLVQGNYGYT
- TRBV7-2 ASSPSMAHNSPLH
- TRBV5-1 ASSLQGSMNTEAF
- TRBV5-1 ASSLLGGASTDTQY
TRBD2 TRBV7-2 ASSPPSGRASEQY
TRBD2 TRBV7-4 ASSFKLAGVKQF
- TRBV9 ASSVGVRGFSYNEQF
- TRBV28 ATKGGQGPQH
- TRBV9 ASSGTGRTEAF
- TRBV5-4 ASSSGPLNEKLF
TRBD1 TRBV30 AWGQGSDQPQH
- TRBV7-2 ASSLAGQGYGYT
- TRBV4-1 ASSQDEGAGANVLT
- TRBV6-1 ASSDGLESPFSTDTQY
TRBD1 TRBV28 ASSRQGADEQY
TRBD1 TRBV30 AWSDRGTEAF
- TRBV11-2 ASSKFLDSLGGYT
- TRBV5-4 ASSLRLAAITTYNEQF
TRBD2 TRBV5-4 ASSSRTSGRPSYEQY
TRBD1 TRBV10-3 AISGSGTGRDTQY
- TRBV28 ASSLVQGVNQPQH
TRBD1 TRBV3-1/TRBV3-2 ASSQSRGFTEAF